Sequencing of this T cell receptor (beta chain) was carried out in a study of tumor-infiltrating lymphocytes in oesophageal squamous cell carcinoma. A single record per CDR3 protein comes from TCRdb applying MiXCR to the PCR reads. Of approximately 12,000 distinct CDR3 sequences in the sample, 45% to 65% were seen once. Trimming shortened V by 0 bases and J by 4 bases, and 13 bases separated the two germline ends. The CDR3 runs 16 residues. Germline CDR1 reads SGHTA; CDR2 reads FQGNSA. Specimen: esophageal tumor tissue. This rearrangement joins TRBV7-2 to TRBJ2-4; D might be TRBD1 (7 bases). The sequence was collected from a male donor with esophageal squamous cell carcinoma. CDR3 sequence: CASSLAGGGEKNIQYF. CDR3 sequence (DNA): TGTGCCAGCAGCTTAGCAGGGGGCGGGGAGAAAAACATTCAGTACTTC.